The 32 T cell receptor beta chains in this list originate from one sample, sequenced in a study of naive and memory T cell subsets. Both TRBC1 and TRBC2 were covered by a beta constant-region primer of two equimolar oligonucleotides. TCRdb reprocessed the UMI-ligation and nested PCR reads with MiXCR, giving one entry per CDR3 protein. Of 100,000 or so distinct CDR3 sequences detected, roughly 7.3% appear once; the ten largest clones hold more than 1.5%. Sequenced sample: central memory CD4+ T cells from blood. All receptors come from a human donor in good health.

This clonotype appeared many times. The chain employs TRBV28 and TRBJ2-7, with D possibly being TRBD1 or TRBD2 (6 bases each). CDR3 length equals 13 residues. The V and J ends lost 7 bases and 3 bases respectively, with 13 bases between them. Germline loops: CDR1 MDHEN, CDR2 SYDVKM. The CDR3 sequence: CASIEGGDYEQYF. The CDR3 region has the DNA TGTGCCAGCATCGAGGGGGGCGACTACGAGCAGTACTTC.

This clonotype was seen more than once but under ten times. The chain combines TRBV24-1 with TRBJ1-1; D is possibly TRBD1 (5 bases). The CDR3 extends over 13 amino acids. CDR1 and CDR2 from the germline V gene are KGHDR and SFDVKD. V lost 7 bases and J 0 bases, leaving 8 bases between the germline ends. CDR3 in amino acids: CATRGLMNTEAFF. The CDR3 nucleotides read TGTGCCACCAGGGGGCTTATGAACACTGAAGCTTTCTTT.

This clonotype was found many times. The chain links TRBV12-3 or TRBV12-4 to TRBJ1-5; D not certain. Trimming cost V 6 bases and J 0 bases, with 6 bases left between them. The CDR3 has 13 residues. Here the CDR3 DNA reads TGTGCCAGCAGCCTAAATAGCAATCAGCCCCAGCATTTT. This codes for CASSLNSNQPQHF.

This clonotype showed up many times. This chain uses TRBV20-1 with TRBJ2-3; no reliable D call. The V gene's germline CDR1 is DFQATT and CDR2 SNEGSKA (reference sequence). The CDR3 has 12 residues. V lost 2 bases and J lost 4, with 7 bases in between. The CDR3 spells CSARKEPDTQYF. DNA of the CDR3: TGCAGTGCTAGAAAAGAGCCAGATACGCAGTATTTT.

There are many counts of this clonotype. V usage is TRBV20-1 and J usage is TRBJ1-2; a weak D match, TRBD1 (5 bases). This CDR3 has 15 amino acids. Trimming cost V 1 base and J 1 base, with 13 bases left between them. The germline V gene has CDR1 DFQATT and CDR2 SNEGSKA (reference sequence). This CDR3 is CSARGMGEDNYGYTF. The DNA for the CDR3 is TGCAGTGCTAGAGGCATGGGGGAGGATAACTATGGCTACACCTTC.

This chain links TRBV3-1 with TRBJ2-1; 7 bases are a match to TRBD2. CDR3 size: 12 residues. V shed 4 bases and J 9 bases; nucleotides not matched to a gene: 3. Germline values: CDR1 LGHDT, CDR2 YNNKEL (reference sequence). In DNA form, the CDR3 reads TGTGCCAGCAGCCGGGGAGGGATTGAGCAGTTCTTC. Encoded protein: CASSRGGIEQFF.

The chain uses TRBV14 and TRBJ1-4; D ambiguous. Trimming shortened V by 0 bases and J by 10 bases, and 21 bases separated the two germline ends. Looked up from germline, CDR1 is SGHDN and CDR2 is FVKESK. The CDR3 runs 17 residues. CDR3 sequence (DNA): TGTGCCAGCAGCCAAGATGGTGAGGATGCCCGCAGAGGAAAACTGTTTTTT. Its translation is CASSQDGEDARRGKLFF.

This clonotype was detected ten times or more. The V call is TRBV24-1, the J call TRBJ2-3; 9 bases fit TRBD2. The germline gives CDR1 KGHDR, CDR2 SFDVKD. V lost 0 bases, J lost 8 bases, and 2 bases stayed unmatched. CDR3 length: 14 amino acids. CDR3 coding DNA: TGTGCCACCAGTGATTTGCCTAGCGGGACTACGCAGTATTTT. Amino acids: CATSDLPSGTTQYF.

This clonotype was detected only a few times. The rearrangement uses TRBV6-1 and TRBJ1-1; unclear D gene. V lost 4 bases, J lost 4 bases, and 7 bases lay in between. Germline V CDR1 and CDR2: MNHNS, SASEGT. The CDR3 runs to 12 residues. DNA for the CDR3: TGTGCCAGCAGTGGGGTAGTCACTGAAGCTTTCTTT. Protein: CASSGVVTEAFF.

The rearrangement uses TRBV14 and TRBJ1-2, with D possibly matching TRBD1 (5 bases). Per the germline V gene, CDR1 is SGHDN and CDR2 is FVKESK. This CDR3 region has 15 residues. V shed 1 base and J shed 2 bases, with 11 bases lying between them. CDR3 region: CASSQAGAGNYGYTF. In DNA, the CDR3 is TGTGCCAGCAGCCAAGCCGGGGCAGGGAACTATGGCTACACCTTC.

This clonotype was recorded many times. The chain combines TRBV24-1 with TRBJ1-4; D call uncertain. CDR3 length: 13 residues. Germline V gene sequence: CDR1 KGHDR, CDR2 SFDVKD. V was clipped by 4 bases and J by 4 bases, with 6 bases between them. This chain's CDR3 is CATSDSNNEKLFF. CDR3 bases: TGTGCCACCAGTGACAGCAATAATGAAAAACTGTTTTTT.

This chain connects TRBV16 to TRBJ2-7; TRBD2 matches at 8 bases. The length of the CDR3 is 17 residues. The germline CDR1 and CDR2 sequences are KGHSY and FQNENV. The V and J ends lost 4 bases and 0 bases, in that order; junction bases with no gene match: 11. CDR3 sequence reads: CASSPPGSGSGSYEQYF. As DNA, the CDR3 is TGTGCCAGCAGCCCGCCCGGGAGCGGGAGTGGCTCCTACGAGCAGTACTTC.

The chain employs TRBV30 and TRBJ1-6; D uncertain. The CDR3 length is 14 residues. V lost 0 bases and J 7 bases, leaving 10 bases between the germline ends. CDR1 and CDR2 from the germline V gene are GTSNPN and SVGIG (reference sequence). The CDR3 bases are TGTGCCTGGAGTGTAATAGATTCGAATTCACCCCTCCACTTT. It specifies CAWSVIDSNSPLHF.

The V gene is TRBV19, the J gene TRBJ2-2; perhaps TRBD2 as D (7 bases). The CDR3 totals 18 residues. The V gene lost 3 bases and the J gene lost 6 bases, with 23 bases spanning the gap. The germline CDR1 and CDR2 sequences are LNHDA and SQIVND (reference sequence). The CDR3 spells CASSISFGAGASAGELFF. CDR3 coding DNA: TGTGCCAGTAGTATCTCGTTCGGGGCGGGGGCTTCAGCCGGGGAGCTGTTTTTT.

This clonotype was recorded at least ten times. V and J are TRBV7-3 and TRBJ2-2; 8 bases map to TRBD1. With V trimmed by 2 bases and J by 1 base, 9 bases remained unmatched. CDR3 length: 18 amino acids. Per the germline V gene, CDR1 is SGHTA and CDR2 is FQGTGA. The CDR3, as DNA: TGTGCCAGCAGCTTACTCCACGGACAGGGTGGGAACACCGGGGAGCTGTTTTTT. Its translation: CASSLLHGQGGNTGELFF.

This clonotype was detected ten times or more. J is TRBJ1-1 and V is TRBV4-1, with D unclear. The CDR3 runs to 15 residues. Germline assignment: CDR1 MGHRA and CDR2 YSYEKL. The V end lost 4 bases, the J end lost 4 bases, and 16 bases lay between the germline ends. The CDR3 nucleotides read TGCGCCAGCAGCCCTCGGATTAACACGATCACTGAAGCTTTCTTT. It yields the protein CASSPRINTITEAFF.

This clonotype was seen at least ten times. The rearrangement links TRBV5-6 to TRBJ2-7; no definite D call. Per the germline V gene, CDR1 is SGHDT and CDR2 is YYEEEE. The CDR3 length is 12 residues. V shed 2 bases and J shed 6 bases, with 9 bases lying between them. The CDR3 region has the DNA TGTGCCAGCAGCTTTTCGCCCTCCGAGCAGTACTTC. It is translated as CASSFSPSEQYF.

This clonotype has ten or more counts. The CDR3 is CASSPDRASSYNSPLHF. The CDR3 bases are TGTGCCAGCAGTCCAGACAGGGCCAGCTCCTATAATTCACCCCTCCACTTT. V and J are TRBV6-6 and TRBJ1-6; the match to TRBD1 covers 7 bases. With V trimmed by 5 bases and J by 0 bases, 7 bases remained unmatched. Germline-derived CDR1 and CDR2 are MNHNY and SVGAGI (reference sequence). This CDR3 contains 17 residues.

The rearrangement links TRBV20-1 to TRBJ1-5, with a weak D call TRBD1 (5 bases). This CDR3 region has 15 residues. Germline CDR1 DFQATT, CDR2 SNEGSKA (reference sequence). Trimming took off 3 bases at V and 10 bases at J, with 22 bases between the two ends. The CDR3 DNA reads TGCAGTGCTAGCCCCCTTGGGACCTCAAAAGGACCCCAGCATTTT. Residues: CSASPLGTSKGPQHF.

Of note for this clonotype: At one end the junction does not follow the germline gene, possibly because of a read error. The J gene is TRBJ1-3, the V gene TRBV6-2 or TRBV6-3; D not certain. This CDR3 is built from 15 residues. Germline V gives CDR1 MNHEY, CDR2 SVGEGT. The DNA of the CDR3 is TGTGCCAGCAGACCTGTGGGGAGCTCTGGAGACACCATATATTTT. It specifies CASRPVGSSGDTIYF.

This clonotype was detected a few times. The chain recombines TRBV5-4 with TRBJ2-1; 13 nucleotides line up with TRBD2. Germline V gene data show CDR1 as SGHNT and CDR2 as YYREEE (reference sequence). This CDR3 is built from 16 residues. With 4 bases clipped from V and 9 bases from J, the junction kept 10 bases outside the gene matches. DNA of the CDR3: TGTGCCAGCAGCCCCTCCGGGACTAGCGGGGTTGGTGAGCAGTTCTTC. Encoded protein: CASSPSGTSGVGEQFF.

The gene calls are TRBV7-2 and TRBJ2-7; 7 bases agree with TRBD2. The V gene end was trimmed by 9 bases and the J gene end by 3 bases; junction bases not matched to a gene: 23. The CDR3 totals 18 residues. Germline V gene sequence: CDR1 SGHTA, CDR2 FQGNSA. The CDR3 DNA reads TGTGCCAGAAGCCTGAGATCCGGTGCGGGCGCTAGCGGCTACGAGCAGTACTTC. Its translation is CARSLRSGAGASGYEQYF.

V gene TRBV10-3 combines with J gene TRBJ2-3, with 10 positions matching TRBD1. The trim removed 2 bases at V and 8 bases at J, leaving 7 bases unmatched. The V gene's germline CDR1 is ENHRY and CDR2 SYGVKD. This CDR3 spans 15 amino acids. The CDR3 DNA reads as TGTGCCATCAGTGAGAAGGGACAGGGGTTGGTTACGCAGTATTTT. Protein: CAISEKGQGLVTQYF.

The chain recombines TRBV20-1 with TRBJ2-1, with 16 bases that match TRBD2. Germline V gene lookup returns CDR1 DFQATT and CDR2 SNEGSKA (reference sequence). The CDR3 has 14 amino acids. V dropped 5 bases and J dropped 5; count of bases not matched to a gene: 0. CDR3 amino acids: CSAGTSGRDNEQFF. CDR3 nucleotide sequence: TGCAGTGCTGGGACTAGCGGGAGGGACAATGAGCAGTTCTTC.

The table lists this clonotype with many counts. J is TRBJ2-3 and V is TRBV20-1, with TRBD2 identical over 8 bases. The J segment lost 11 bases and the V segment lost 2 bases, leaving 9 bases of the junction unmatched. Germline V lookup: CDR1 DFQATT, CDR2 SNEGSKA (reference sequence). The length of the CDR3 is 13 residues. CDR3 in DNA: TGCAGTGCTAGACTAGCGGGTGCTAGGTGGCAGTATTTT. Its translation is CSARLAGARWQYF.

The chain couples TRBV7-2 to TRBJ2-1; 15 bases match TRBD2. The CDR3 spans 17 residues. Unmatched junction bases numbered 8, after V lost 3 bases and J lost 8 bases. The germline V gene has CDR1 SGHTA and CDR2 FQGNSA. The CDR3 here is CASSLGRTSGGGDEQFF. The CDR3, as DNA: TGTGCCAGCAGCTTGGGACGGACTAGCGGGGGGGGCGATGAGCAGTTCTTC.

The rearrangement links TRBV27 to TRBJ1-5; no clear D. Germline CDR1 MNHEY, CDR2 SMNVEV (reference sequence). V lost 6 bases, J lost 4 bases, and 16 bases lay in between. This CDR3 has 15 amino acids. The DNA of the CDR3 is TGTGCCAGCAGCGAGTCTTCAAGGGCAAATCAGCCCCAGCATTTT. Its protein is CASSESSRANQPQHF.

Ten or more counts support this clonotype. This chain joins TRBV7-2 and TRBJ1-2; D unclear. CDR1 is SGHTA and CDR2 is FQGNSA in the germline V gene. The CDR3 runs 14 residues. V lost 5 bases, J lost 0 bases, and 10 bases lay in between. The CDR3 region has the DNA TGTGCCAGCAGCCGCGACACAGCTAACTATGGCTACACCTTC. Protein: CASSRDTANYGYTF.

This clonotype was seen a few times. V gene TRBV20-1 combines with J gene TRBJ2-3; 12 positions agree with TRBD2. The CDR3 covers 15 residues. V was clipped by 3 bases and J by 10 bases; unmatched bases: 11. Looked up from germline, CDR1 is DFQATT and CDR2 is SNEGSKA (reference sequence). The CDR3 protein is CSARRTSGAPMAQYF. The CDR3 coding sequence is TGCAGTGCTAGGAGGACTAGCGGGGCCCCAATGGCGCAGTATTTT.

This clonotype was detected many times. The genes are TRBV28 and TRBJ2-5; D call uncertain. There are 12 residues in the CDR3. V was clipped by 5 bases and J by 3 bases, with 7 bases between them. The germline V gene encodes CDR1 MDHEN and CDR2 SYDVKM. The CDR3: CASSLLKETQYF. The CDR3 nucleotides are TGTGCCAGCAGTCTACTAAAAGAGACCCAGTACTTC.

The chain carries TRBV19 and TRBJ1-4; D uncertain. CDR3 length: 14 residues. CDR1 and CDR2 (germline): LNHDA, SQIVND (reference sequence). Trimming removed 7 bases at V and 0 bases at J, with 9 bases between. CDR3: CASKARATNEKLFF. The CDR3 DNA reads TGTGCCAGTAAGGCTCGTGCAACTAATGAAAAACTGTTTTTT.

At least ten counts were recorded for this clonotype. This chain links TRBV24-1 with TRBJ2-1; 8 nucleotides agree with TRBD2. The CDR3 length is 16 residues. CDR1 is KGHDR, CDR2 SFDVKD, per germline. V gave up 5 bases and J gave up 10 bases; unmatched junction bases: 15. CDR3 bases: TGTGCCACCAGTGCCACGCCGGGACTAGAAGCAGTCGAGCAGTTCTTC. Amino acids: CATSATPGLEAVEQFF.